A single sample is the source of the 18 T cell receptor beta chains below, sequenced in a study of CD8 T cells in ankylosing spondylitis. TCRdb re-called the 5' RACE reads with MiXCR, one entry per CDR3 protein. The data hold 250,000 to 400,000 distinct CDR3 sequences, with 9.5% to 13% observed a single time. Sequencing input: blood, either unsorted or a sorted T cell fraction (not recorded which). All receptors come from a female donor with ankylosing spondylitis or in good health (not recorded which).

The rearrangement uses TRBV3-1 and TRBJ2-2, with D hard to call. Looked up from germline, CDR1 is LGHDT and CDR2 is YNNKEL (reference sequence). Trimming pared 3 bases from V and 3 bases from J, leaving 8 bases between. The CDR3 covers 14 residues. The CDR3 sequence: CASSQFPDTGELFF. In DNA form, the CDR3 reads TGTGCCAGCAGCCAGTTTCCCGACACCGGGGAGCTGTTTTTT.

The chain employs TRBV7-2 and TRBJ2-2, with D perhaps matching TRBD2 (7 bases). Germline CDR1 SGHTA, CDR2 FQGNSA. The length of the CDR3 is 16 residues. The V gene lost 5 bases and the J gene lost 1 base, with 14 bases spanning the gap. For the CDR3, the DNA is TGTGCCAGCAGCCTATTGGGGGGGCTGAACACCGGGGAGCTGTTTTTT. Amino acid sequence: CASSLLGGLNTGELFF. Full variable domain (remainder filled in from reference TRBV7-2 and TRBJ2-2): GAGVSQSPSNKVTEKGKDVELRCDPISGHTALYWYRQSLGQGLEFLIYFQGNSAPDKSGLPSDRFSAERTGGSVSTLTIQRTQQEDSAVYLCASSLLGGLNTGELFFGEGSRLTVL.

This clonotype was observed many times. This rearrangement joins TRBV29-1 to TRBJ1-2; no clear D. Germline V gene lookup returns CDR1 SQVTM and CDR2 ANQGSEA. V gave up 3 bases and J gave up 4 bases, with 6 bases separating them. CDR3 size: 11 residues. CDR3 bases: TGCAGCGTTGAGGGAGGCTATGGCTACACCTTC. Translation: CSVEGGYGYTF.

In its sample, this clonotype was seen many times. The J gene is TRBJ1-3, the V gene TRBV6-1, with D possibly TRBD1 on 6 matching bases. Germline lookup yields CDR1 MNHNS and CDR2 SASEGT. The CDR3 covers 14 residues. The V end lost 5 bases, the J end lost 1 base, and 9 bases lay between the germline ends. In DNA form, the CDR3 reads TGTGCCAGCAGTACCCAGGGGTCTGGAAACACCATATATTTT. Encoded protein: CASSTQGSGNTIYF.

This clonotype occurred many times. The chain recombines TRBV29-1 with TRBJ2-7, with 9 bases that match TRBD2. V lost 5 bases, J lost 3 bases, and 11 bases stayed unmatched. The germline gives CDR1 SQVTM, CDR2 ANQGSEA. This CDR3 is 15 amino acids long. Here the CDR3 DNA reads TGCAGCGTTAGCGGGGGGAGGAGGAGCGGCTACGAGCAGTACTTC. Its translation is CSVSGGRRSGYEQYF.

This clonotype was counted many times. V is TRBV20-1 and J is TRBJ2-1; 12 bases fit TRBD2. There are 14 residues in the CDR3. Unmatched junction bases numbered 8, after V lost 5 bases and J lost 9 bases. CDR1 and CDR2 (germline): DFQATT, SNEGSKA (reference sequence). The DNA for the CDR3 is TGCAGTGCTCCCTTGACTAGCGGGAGAGGTGAGCAGTTCTTC. Protein: CSAPLTSGRGEQFF.

This chain uses TRBV28 with TRBJ2-2; D is perhaps TRBD2 (6 bases). Germline CDR1 reads MDHEN; CDR2 reads SYDVKM. This CDR3 has 16 amino acids. The ends were cut back, 2 bases at V and 0 bases at J, with 10 bases in the middle. CDR3 bases: TGTGCCAGCAGTTTACTGGGAGGTACGAACACCGGGGAGCTGTTTTTT. This encodes CASSLLGGTNTGELFF.

This clonotype was observed a handful of times. Here the CDR3 reads CASSFDTSNTGELFF. In DNA, the CDR3 is TGCGCCAGCAGCTTCGATACTAGTAACACCGGGGAGCTGTTTTTT. V and J are TRBV5-1 and TRBJ2-2, with a possible D match to TRBD2 (5 bases). Germline values: CDR1 SGHRS, CDR2 YFSETQ. V was clipped by 2 bases and J by 2 bases, with 10 bases between them. There are 15 residues in the CDR3.

This clonotype appeared many times. The rearrangement links TRBV4-3 to TRBJ1-4; 8 bases map to TRBD1. The CDR3 length is 14 residues. Germline V gene sequence: CDR1 LGHNA, CDR2 YSLEER. The trim removed 3 bases at V and 15 bases at J, leaving 12 bases unmatched. DNA of the CDR3: TGCGCCAGCAGCCAGGCCGAGACAGGGGAGGTATTGTTTTTT. It yields the protein CASSQAETGEVLFF.

This clonotype was recorded many times. The chain joins TRBV11-2 to TRBJ1-1; the D gene is possibly TRBD1 (5 bases). The germline CDR1 and CDR2 sequences are SGHAT and FQNNGV. V lost 5 bases and J lost 2, with 18 bases in between. The CDR3 sequence is 16 residues long. The CDR3 DNA reads as TGTGCCAGCAGCCTGATAGGGGCCAAGGCTAACACTGAAGCTTTCTTT. Translated, it gives CASSLIGAKANTEAFF.

This clonotype was seen more than once but under ten times. A much larger clone is a single base away; this may be a read error. The chain links TRBV20-1 to TRBJ2-5; 9 nucleotides agree with TRBD1. The CDR3 sequence is 17 residues long. Germline V lookup: CDR1 DFQATT, CDR2 SNEGSKA (reference sequence). The CDR3 loop reads CCARPRDRVSAPETQYF. DNA of the CDR3: TGCTGTGCCCGACCCCGGGACAGGGTGTCGGCCCCTGAGACCCAGTACTTC.

The chain couples TRBV12-3 or TRBV12-4 to TRBJ1-4, with 7 positions matching TRBD1. The CDR3 sequence is 14 residues long. After removal of 6 bases from V and 3 bases from J, the junction contained 4 bases not matched to a gene. The DNA for the CDR3 is TGTGCCAGCAGATTGGGACAGTCTAATGAAAAACTGTTTTTT. This codes for CASRLGQSNEKLFF.

V usage is TRBV2 and J usage is TRBJ2-1, with unresolved D. The ends were cut back, 6 bases at V and 3 bases at J, with 12 bases in the middle. The length of the CDR3 is 14 residues. The germline V gene encodes CDR1 SNHLY and CDR2 FYNNEI. CDR3 loop: CASSGQYGYNEQFF. CDR3 nucleotides: TGTGCCAGCAGCGGGCAGTATGGCTACAATGAGCAGTTCTTC.

This clonotype showed up just a few times. The rearrangement joins TRBV5-1 to TRBJ2-7, with 8 nucleotides matching TRBD1. Germline V gene sequence: CDR1 SGHRS, CDR2 YFSETQ. The CDR3 is 15 residues long. V dropped 0 bases and J dropped 4; count of bases not matched to a gene: 6. CDR3 in DNA: TGCGCCAGCAGCTTGGGACAGGGGATGGTGTACGAGCAGTACTTC. Protein product: CASSLGQGMVYEQYF. The full variable domain, in which reference TRBV5-1 and TRBJ2-7 provide the parts outside the CDR3, is KAGVTQTPRYLIKTRGQQVTLSCSPISGHRSVSWYQQTPGQGLQFLFEYFSETQRNKGNFPGRFSGRQFSNSRSEMNVSTLELGDSALYLCASSLGQGMVYEQYFGPGTRLTVT.

There are many counts of this clonotype. J is TRBJ1-2 and V is TRBV12-3 or TRBV12-4; the D is unclear. The CDR3 contains 13 residues. Trimming shortened V by 3 bases and J by 8 bases, and 13 bases separated the two germline ends. CDR3 in DNA: TGTGCCAGCAGTTTCGGCTCTCAAGGAGGCTACACCTTC. This encodes CASSFGSQGGYTF.

The chain employs TRBV3-1 and TRBJ2-3, with 7 bases lining up with TRBD1. The CDR3 has 15 amino acids. CDR1 is LGHDT, CDR2 YNNKEL, per germline (reference sequence). After removal of 0 bases from V and 6 bases from J, the junction contained 6 bases not matched to a gene. CDR3 residues: CASSQDRTGVDTQYF. The CDR3 bases are TGTGCCAGCAGCCAAGATCGAACAGGGGTTGATACGCAGTATTTT.

The V call is TRBV6-5, the J call TRBJ2-3, with D perhaps being TRBD1 or TRBD2 (5 bases each). This CDR3 comprises 15 residues. Trimming cost V 4 bases and J 4 bases, with 15 bases left between them. Germline CDR1 is MNHEY and CDR2 is SVGAGI. CDR3 sequence: CASSFIGAAADTQYF. In nucleotides, the CDR3 is TGTGCCAGCAGTTTCATCGGGGCGGCAGCAGATACGCAGTATTTT.

The chain couples TRBV11-1 to TRBJ1-1, with 8 nucleotides matching TRBD1. This CDR3 has 18 residues. Germline loops: CDR1 SGHAT, CDR2 FQDESV (reference sequence). V shed 1 base and J 1 base; nucleotides not matched to a gene: 11. CDR3 nucleotide sequence: TGTGCCAGCAGCTTAGAAGGGGGACAGGCCAGGCCGAACACTGAAGCTTTCTTT. Translating gives CASSLEGGQARPNTEAFF.